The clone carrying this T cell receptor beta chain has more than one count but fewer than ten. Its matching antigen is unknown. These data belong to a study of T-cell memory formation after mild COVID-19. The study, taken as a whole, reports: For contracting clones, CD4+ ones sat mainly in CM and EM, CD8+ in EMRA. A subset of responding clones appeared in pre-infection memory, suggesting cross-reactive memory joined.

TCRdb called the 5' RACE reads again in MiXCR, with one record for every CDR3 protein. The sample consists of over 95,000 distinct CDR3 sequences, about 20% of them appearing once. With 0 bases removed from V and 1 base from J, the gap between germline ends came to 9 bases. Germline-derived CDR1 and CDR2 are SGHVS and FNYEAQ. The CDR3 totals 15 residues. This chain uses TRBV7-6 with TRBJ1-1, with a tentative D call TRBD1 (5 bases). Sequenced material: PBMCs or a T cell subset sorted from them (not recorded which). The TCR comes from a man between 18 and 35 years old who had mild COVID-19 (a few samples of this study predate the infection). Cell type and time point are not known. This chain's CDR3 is CASSLAPGSNTEAFF. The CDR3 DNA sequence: TGTGCCAGCAGCTTAGCGCCAGGGTCGAACACTGAAGCTTTCTTT.